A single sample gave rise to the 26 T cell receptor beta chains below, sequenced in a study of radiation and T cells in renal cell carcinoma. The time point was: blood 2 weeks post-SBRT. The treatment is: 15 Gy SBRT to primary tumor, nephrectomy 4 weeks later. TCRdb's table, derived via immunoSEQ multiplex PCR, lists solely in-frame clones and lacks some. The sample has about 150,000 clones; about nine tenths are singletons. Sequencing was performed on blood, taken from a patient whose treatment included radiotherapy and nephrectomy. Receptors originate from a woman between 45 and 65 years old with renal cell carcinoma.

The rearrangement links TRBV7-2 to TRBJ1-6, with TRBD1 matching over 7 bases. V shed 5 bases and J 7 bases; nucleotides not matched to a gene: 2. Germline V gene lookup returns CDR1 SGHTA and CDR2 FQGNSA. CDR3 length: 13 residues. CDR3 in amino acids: CASSRDSNSPLHF. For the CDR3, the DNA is TGTGCCAGCAGCCGGGACAGCAATTCACCCCTCCACTTT.

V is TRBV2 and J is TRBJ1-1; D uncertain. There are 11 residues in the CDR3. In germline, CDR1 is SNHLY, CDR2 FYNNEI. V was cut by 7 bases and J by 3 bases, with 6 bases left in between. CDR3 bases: TGTGCCAGCACCGGGTACACTGAAGCTTTCTTT. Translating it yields CASTGYTEAFF. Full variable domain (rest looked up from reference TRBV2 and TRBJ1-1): EPEVTQTPSHQVTQMGQEVILRCVPISNHLYFYWYRQILGQKVEFLVSFYNNEISEKSEIFDDQFSVERPDGSNFTLKIRSTKLEDSAMYFCASTGYTEAFFGQGTRLTVV.

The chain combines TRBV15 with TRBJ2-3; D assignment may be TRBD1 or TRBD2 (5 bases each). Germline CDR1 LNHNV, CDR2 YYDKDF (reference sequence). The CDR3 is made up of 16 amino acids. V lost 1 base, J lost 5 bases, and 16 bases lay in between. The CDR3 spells CATSRVRPNGGDTQYF. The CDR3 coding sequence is TGTGCCACCAGCAGAGTACGCCCCAATGGGGGAGATACGCAGTATTTT.

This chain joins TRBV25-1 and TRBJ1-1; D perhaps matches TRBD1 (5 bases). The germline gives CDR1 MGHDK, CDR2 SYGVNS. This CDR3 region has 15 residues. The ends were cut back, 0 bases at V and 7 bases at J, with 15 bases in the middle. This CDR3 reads CASSEYGLGLHEAFF. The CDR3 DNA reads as TGTGCCAGCAGTGAATATGGTCTGGGGCTTCATGAAGCTTTCTTT.

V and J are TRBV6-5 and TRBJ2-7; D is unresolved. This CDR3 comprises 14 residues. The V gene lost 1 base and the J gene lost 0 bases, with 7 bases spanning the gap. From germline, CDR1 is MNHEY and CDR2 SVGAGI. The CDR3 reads CASSYFGSSYEQYF. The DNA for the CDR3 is TGTGCCAGCAGTTACTTCGGAAGCTCCTACGAGCAGTACTTC.

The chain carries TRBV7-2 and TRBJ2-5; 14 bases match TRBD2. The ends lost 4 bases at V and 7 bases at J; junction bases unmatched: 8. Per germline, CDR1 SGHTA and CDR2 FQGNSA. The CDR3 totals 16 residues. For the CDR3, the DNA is TGTGCCAGCAGCTCCCGGACTAGCGGGGGGAGGGGGACCCAGTACTTC. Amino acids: CASSSRTSGGRGTQYF.

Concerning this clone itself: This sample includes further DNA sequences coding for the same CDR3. The CDR3 DNA sequence: TGTGCCAGCAGCGTAGCTACAGAAGAGACCCAGTACTTC. It translates to CASSVATEETQYF. This sequence joins TRBV9 and TRBJ2-5; no reliable D call. The CDR3 has 13 amino acids. With 0 bases removed from V and 3 bases from J, the gap between germline ends came to 6 bases. Germline lookup yields CDR1 SGDLS and CDR2 YYNGEE.

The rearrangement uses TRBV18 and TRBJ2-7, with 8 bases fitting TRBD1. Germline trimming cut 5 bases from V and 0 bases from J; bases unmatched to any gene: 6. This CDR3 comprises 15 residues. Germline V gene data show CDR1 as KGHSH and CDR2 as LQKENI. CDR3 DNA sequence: TGTGCCAGCTCAGACTACAGGGGGAGCTCCTACGAGCAGTACTTC. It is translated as CASSDYRGSSYEQYF.

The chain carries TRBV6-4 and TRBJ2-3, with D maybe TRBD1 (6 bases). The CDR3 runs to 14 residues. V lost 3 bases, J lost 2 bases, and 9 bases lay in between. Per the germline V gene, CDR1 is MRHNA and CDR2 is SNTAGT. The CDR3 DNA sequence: TGTGCCAGCAGTGAACAGGGCAACACAGATACGCAGTATTTT. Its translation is CASSEQGNTDTQYF.

The CDR3, as DNA: TGTGCCAGCAGCCAAGCCGGGACAGGTTTAGAAAAACTGTTTTTT. It encodes CASSQAGTGLEKLFF. The J gene is TRBJ1-4, the V gene TRBV14; TRBD1 agrees at 8 bases. CDR1 and CDR2 from the germline V gene are SGHDN and FVKESK. This CDR3 region has 15 residues. V shed 1 base, J shed 8 bases, and the junction held 6 bases outside the gene matches.

The CDR3 region is CATSPGRADGYTF. DNA of the CDR3: TGTGCCACCAGCCCCGGCAGAGCGGATGGCTACACCTTC. The chain carries TRBV15 and TRBJ1-2; no clear D gene. Germline V gene sequence: CDR1 LNHNV, CDR2 YYDKDF (reference sequence). The CDR3 extends over 13 amino acids. Deletions cut 5 bases from V and 6 bases from J, with 13 bases between.

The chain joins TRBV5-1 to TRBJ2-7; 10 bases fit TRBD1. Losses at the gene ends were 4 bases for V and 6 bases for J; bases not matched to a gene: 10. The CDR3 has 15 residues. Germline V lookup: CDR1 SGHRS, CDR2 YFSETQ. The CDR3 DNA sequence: TGCGCCAGCAGCACCTTACCGGGACAGGGGTCCGAGCAGTACTTC. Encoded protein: CASSTLPGQGSEQYF.

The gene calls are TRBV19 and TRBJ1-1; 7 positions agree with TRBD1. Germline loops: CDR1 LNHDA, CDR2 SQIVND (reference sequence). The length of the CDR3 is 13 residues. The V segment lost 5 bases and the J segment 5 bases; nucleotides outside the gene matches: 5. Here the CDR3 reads CASSWGQQTEAFF. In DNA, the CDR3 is TGTGCCAGTAGTTGGGGACAGCAAACTGAAGCTTTCTTT. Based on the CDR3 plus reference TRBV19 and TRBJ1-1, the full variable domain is DGGITQSPKYLFRKEGQNVTLSCEQNLNHDAMYWYRQDPGQGLRLIYYSQIVNDFQKGDIAEGYSVSREKKESFPLTVTSAQKNPTAFYLCASSWGQQTEAFFGQGTRLTVV.

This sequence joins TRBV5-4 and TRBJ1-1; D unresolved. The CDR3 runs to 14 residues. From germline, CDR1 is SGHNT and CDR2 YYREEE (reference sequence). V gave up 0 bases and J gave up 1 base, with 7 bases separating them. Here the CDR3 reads CASSLERQNTEAFF. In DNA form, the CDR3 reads TGTGCCAGCAGCTTGGAGCGGCAGAACACTGAAGCTTTCTTT.

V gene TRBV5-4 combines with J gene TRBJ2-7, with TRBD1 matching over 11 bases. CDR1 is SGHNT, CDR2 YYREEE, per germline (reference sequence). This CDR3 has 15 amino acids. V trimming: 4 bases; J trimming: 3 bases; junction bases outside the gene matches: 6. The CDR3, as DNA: TGTGCCAGCAGCCTGGGACAGGGGGATGGCTACGAGCAGTACTTC. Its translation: CASSLGQGDGYEQYF.

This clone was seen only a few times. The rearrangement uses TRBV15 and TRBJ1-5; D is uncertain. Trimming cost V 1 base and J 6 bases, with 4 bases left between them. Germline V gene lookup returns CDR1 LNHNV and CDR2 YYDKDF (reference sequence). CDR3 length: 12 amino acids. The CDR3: CATSRVGQPQHF. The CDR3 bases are TGTGCCACCAGCAGAGTTGGTCAGCCCCAGCATTTT.

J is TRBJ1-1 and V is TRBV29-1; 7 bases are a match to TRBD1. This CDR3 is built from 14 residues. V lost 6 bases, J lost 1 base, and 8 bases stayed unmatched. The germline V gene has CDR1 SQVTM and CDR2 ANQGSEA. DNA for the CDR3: TGCAGCGTCGGTCATGGACAGGCGAACACTGAAGCTTTCTTT. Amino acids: CSVGHGQANTEAFF.

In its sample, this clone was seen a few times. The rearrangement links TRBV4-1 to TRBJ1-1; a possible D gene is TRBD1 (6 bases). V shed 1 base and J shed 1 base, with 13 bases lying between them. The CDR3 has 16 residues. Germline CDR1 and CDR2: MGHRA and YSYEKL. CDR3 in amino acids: CASSQAQGRGNTEAFF. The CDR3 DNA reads TGCGCCAGCAGCCAAGCACAGGGACGGGGGAACACTGAAGCTTTCTTT.

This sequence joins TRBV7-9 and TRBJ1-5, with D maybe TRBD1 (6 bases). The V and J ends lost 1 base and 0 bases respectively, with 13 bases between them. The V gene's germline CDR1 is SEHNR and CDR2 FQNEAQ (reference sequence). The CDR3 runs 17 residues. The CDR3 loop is CASSLGLSGDSNQPQHF. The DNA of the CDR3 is TGTGCCAGCAGCTTAGGGCTTTCAGGGGATAGCAATCAGCCCCAGCATTTT.

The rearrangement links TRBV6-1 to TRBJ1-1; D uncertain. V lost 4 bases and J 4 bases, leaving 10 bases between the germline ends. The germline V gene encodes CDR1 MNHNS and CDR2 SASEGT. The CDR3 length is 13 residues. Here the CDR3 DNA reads TGTGCCAGCAGTGGAGGGTCTCGCACTGAAGCTTTCTTT. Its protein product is CASSGGSRTEAFF.

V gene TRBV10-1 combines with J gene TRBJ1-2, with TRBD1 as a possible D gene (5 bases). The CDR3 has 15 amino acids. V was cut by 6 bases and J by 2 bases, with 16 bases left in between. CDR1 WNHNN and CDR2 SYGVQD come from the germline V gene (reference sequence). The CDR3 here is CASRGVSTENYGYTF. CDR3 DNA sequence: TGCGCCAGCAGGGGGGTCAGCACTGAAAACTATGGCTACACCTTC.

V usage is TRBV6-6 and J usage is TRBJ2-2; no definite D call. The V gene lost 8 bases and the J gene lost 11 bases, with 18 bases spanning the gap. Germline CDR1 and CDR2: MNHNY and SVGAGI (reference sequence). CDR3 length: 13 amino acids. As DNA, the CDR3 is TGTGCCAGCTCAACACACACCCCGGGTGAGCTGTTTTTT. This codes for CASSTHTPGELFF.

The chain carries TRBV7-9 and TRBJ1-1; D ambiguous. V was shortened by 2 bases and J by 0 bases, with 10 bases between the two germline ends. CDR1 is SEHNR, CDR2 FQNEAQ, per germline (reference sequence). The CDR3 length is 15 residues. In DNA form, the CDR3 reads TGTGCCAGCAGCTTATCCAGTATCTTGAACACTGAAGCTTTCTTT. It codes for CASSLSSILNTEAFF. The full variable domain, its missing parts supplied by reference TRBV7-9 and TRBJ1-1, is DTGVSQNPRHKITKRGQNVTFRCDPISEHNRLYWYRQTLGQGPEFLTYFQNEAQLEKSRLLSDRFSAERPKGSFSTLEIQRTEQGDSAMYLCASSLSSILNTEAFFGQGTRLTVV.

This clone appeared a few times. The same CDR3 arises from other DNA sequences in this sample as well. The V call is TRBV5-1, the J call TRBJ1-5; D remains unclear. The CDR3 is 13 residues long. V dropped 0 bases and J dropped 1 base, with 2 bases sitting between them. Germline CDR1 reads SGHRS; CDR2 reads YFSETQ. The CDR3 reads CASSLDSNQPQHF. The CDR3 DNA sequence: TGCGCCAGCAGCTTGGACAGCAATCAGCCCCAGCATTTT.

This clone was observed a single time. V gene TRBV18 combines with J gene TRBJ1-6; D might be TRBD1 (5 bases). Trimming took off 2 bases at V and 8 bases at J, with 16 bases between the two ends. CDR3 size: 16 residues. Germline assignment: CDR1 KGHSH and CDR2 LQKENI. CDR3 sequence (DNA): TGTGCCAGCTCACCATTGTTCGGGACCGAGGATTCACCCCTCCACTTT. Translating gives CASSPLFGTEDSPLHF.

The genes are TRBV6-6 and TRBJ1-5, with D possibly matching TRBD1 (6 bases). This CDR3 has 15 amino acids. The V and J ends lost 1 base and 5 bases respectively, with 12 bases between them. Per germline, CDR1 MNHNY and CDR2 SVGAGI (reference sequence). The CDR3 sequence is CASSYLGGADQPQHF. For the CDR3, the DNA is TGTGCCAGCAGTTACTTAGGGGGGGCGGATCAGCCCCAGCATTTT.